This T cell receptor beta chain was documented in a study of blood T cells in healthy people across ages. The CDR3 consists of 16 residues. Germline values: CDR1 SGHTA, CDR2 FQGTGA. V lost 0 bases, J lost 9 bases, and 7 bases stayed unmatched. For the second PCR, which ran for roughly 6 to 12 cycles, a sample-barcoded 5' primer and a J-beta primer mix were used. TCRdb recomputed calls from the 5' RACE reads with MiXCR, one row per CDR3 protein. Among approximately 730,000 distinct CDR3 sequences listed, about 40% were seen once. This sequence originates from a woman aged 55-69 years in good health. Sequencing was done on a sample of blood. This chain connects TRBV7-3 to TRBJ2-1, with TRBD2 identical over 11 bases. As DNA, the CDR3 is TGTGCCAGCAGCTTAACTTCTAGCGGGGGGTGGGGTGAGCAGTTCTTC. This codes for CASSLTSSGGWGEQFF.